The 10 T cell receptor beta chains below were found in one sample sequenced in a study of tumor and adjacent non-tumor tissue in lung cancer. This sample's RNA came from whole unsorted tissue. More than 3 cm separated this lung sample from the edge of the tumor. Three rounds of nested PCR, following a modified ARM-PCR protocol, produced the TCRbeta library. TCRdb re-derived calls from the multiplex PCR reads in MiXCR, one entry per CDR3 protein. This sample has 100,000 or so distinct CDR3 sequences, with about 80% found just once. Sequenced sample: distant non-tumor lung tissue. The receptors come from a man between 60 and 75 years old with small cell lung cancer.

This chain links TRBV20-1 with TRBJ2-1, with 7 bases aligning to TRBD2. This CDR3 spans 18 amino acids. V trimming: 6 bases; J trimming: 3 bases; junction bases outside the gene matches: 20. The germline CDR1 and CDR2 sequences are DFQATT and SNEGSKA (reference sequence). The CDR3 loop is CSANPTYTSERDYNEQFF. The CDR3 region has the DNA TGCAGTGCCAACCCTACATATACTAGCGAGAGGGACTACAATGAGCAGTTCTTC.

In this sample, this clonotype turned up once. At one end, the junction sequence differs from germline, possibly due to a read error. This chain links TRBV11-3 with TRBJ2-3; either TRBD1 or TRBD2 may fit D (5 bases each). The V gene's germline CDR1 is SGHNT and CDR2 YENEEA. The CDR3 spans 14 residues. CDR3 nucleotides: TGTGCTAGCAGTCAACGGGACGAGTGGGATACGCAGTATTTT. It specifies CASSQRDEWDTQYF.

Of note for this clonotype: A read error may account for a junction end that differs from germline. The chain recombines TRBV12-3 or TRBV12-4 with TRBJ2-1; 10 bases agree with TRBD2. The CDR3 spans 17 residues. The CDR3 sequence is CASSQGLATRGGNERFF. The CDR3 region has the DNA TGTGCCAGTAGTCAGGGACTAGCGACCCGGGGGGGAAATGAGCGGTTCTTC.

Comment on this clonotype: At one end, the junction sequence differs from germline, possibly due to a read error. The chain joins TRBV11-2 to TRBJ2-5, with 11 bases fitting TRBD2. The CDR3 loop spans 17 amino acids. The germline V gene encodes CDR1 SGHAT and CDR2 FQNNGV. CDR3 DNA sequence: TGTACCAGCAGCGCCTCCGGGACTAGCGGATTGTGGGAGACCCAGTACTTC. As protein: CTSSASGTSGLWETQYF.

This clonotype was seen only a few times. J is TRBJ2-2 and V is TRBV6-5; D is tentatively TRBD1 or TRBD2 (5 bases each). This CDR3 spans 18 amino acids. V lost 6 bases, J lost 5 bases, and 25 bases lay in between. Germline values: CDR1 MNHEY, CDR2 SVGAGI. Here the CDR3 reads CASSYNASLSGRTGELFF. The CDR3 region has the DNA TGTGCCAGCAGCTATAATGCTAGCTTGTCGGGGCGAACCGGGGAGCTGTTTTTT.

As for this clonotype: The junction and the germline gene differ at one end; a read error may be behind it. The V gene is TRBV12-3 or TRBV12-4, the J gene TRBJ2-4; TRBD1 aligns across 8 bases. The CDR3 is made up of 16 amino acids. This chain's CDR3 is CTSRFGQGLAKNIQYF. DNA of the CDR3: TGTACCAGCAGGTTCGGACAGGGACTAGCCAAAAACATTCAGTACTTC.

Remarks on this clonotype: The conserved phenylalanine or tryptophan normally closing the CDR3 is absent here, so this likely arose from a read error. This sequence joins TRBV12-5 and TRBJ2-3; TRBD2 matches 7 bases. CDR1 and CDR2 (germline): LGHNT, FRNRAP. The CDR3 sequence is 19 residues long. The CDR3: CANGFPTLLGTRETNTQYS. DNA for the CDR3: TGTGCTAATGGTTTCCCGACCCTTTTGGGAACGCGGGAGACAAATACGCAGTATTCT.

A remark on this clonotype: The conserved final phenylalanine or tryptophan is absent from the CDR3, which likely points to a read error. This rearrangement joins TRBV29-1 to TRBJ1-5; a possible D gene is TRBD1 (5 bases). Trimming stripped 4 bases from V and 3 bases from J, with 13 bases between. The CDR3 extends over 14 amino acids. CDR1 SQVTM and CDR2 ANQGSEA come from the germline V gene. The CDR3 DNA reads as TGCAGCGTTGGAAATGGGGGAACCAATCAGCCCCAGCATCTT. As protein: CSVGNGGTNQPQHL.

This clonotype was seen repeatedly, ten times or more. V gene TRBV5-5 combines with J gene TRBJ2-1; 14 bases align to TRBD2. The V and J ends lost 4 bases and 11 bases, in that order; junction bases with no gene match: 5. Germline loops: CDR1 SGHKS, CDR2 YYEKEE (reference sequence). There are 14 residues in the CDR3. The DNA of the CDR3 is TGTGCCAGCAGCCTGGGACTAGCGGGAGCCCAGCAGTTCTTC. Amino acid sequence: CASSLGLAGAQQFF.

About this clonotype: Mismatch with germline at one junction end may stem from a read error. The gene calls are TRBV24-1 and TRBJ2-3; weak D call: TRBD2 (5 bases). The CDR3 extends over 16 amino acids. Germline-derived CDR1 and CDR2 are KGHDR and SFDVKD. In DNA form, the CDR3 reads TGTGCCGCCAGTGCCTCAAGGTTCGGGATCACAGATACGCAGTATTTT. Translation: CAASASRFGITDTQYF.